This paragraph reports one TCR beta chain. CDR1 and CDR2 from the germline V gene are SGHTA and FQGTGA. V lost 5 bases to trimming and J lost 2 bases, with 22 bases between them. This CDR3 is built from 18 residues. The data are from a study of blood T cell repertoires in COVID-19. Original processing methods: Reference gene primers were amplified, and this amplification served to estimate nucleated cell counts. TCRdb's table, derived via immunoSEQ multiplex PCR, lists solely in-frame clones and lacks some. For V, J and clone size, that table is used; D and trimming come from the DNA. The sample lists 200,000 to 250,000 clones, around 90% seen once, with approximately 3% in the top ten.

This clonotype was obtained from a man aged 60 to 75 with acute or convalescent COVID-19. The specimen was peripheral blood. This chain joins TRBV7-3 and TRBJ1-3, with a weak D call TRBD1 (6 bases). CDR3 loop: CASSLPDGGGGPGNTIYF. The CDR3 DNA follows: TGTGCCAGCAGCCTCCCGGATGGGGGCGGGGGCCCTGGAAACACCATATATTTT.